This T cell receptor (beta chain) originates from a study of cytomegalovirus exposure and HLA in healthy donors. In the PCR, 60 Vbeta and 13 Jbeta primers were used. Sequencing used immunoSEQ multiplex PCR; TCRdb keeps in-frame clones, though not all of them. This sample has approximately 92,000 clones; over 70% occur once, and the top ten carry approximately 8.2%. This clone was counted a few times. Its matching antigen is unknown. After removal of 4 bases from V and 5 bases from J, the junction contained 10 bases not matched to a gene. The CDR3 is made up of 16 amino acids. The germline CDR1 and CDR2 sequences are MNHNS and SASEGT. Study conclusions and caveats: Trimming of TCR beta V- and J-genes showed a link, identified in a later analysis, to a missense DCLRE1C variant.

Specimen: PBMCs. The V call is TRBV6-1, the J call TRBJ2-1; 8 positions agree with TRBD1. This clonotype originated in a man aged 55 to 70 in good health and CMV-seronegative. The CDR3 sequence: CASSGETGGTDNEQFF. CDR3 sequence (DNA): TGTGCCAGCAGTGGAGAAACAGGGGGAACCGACAATGAGCAGTTCTTC.